This T cell receptor beta chain was profiled in a study of blood T cell repertoires in COVID-19. Assay used: immunoSEQ multiplex PCR; TCRdb lists only in-frame clones, some missing. This table has about 72,000 clones, roughly 82% appearing once. The V end lost 1 base, the J end lost 1 base, and 7 bases lay between the germline ends. CDR3 length equals 15 residues. From germline, CDR1 is KGHDR and CDR2 SFDVKD. This receptor was obtained from a human donor in a cohort sampled during active COVID-19. This chain links TRBV24-1 with TRBJ1-3; D remains unclear. Sample: peripheral blood. The CDR3 nucleotides are TGTGCCACCAGTGATTTCAATGAGTCTGGAAACACCATATATTTT. Its translation is CATSDFNESGNTIYF.